The T cell receptor beta chain under discussion was sequenced for a study of OX40 agonist ivuxolimab in advanced cancers. About the research overall: Antecedent anti-PD-1, anti-PD-L1 or anti-CTLA-4 therapy was permissible, with roughly 36% having received some. Study findings and constraints: Expansion of clones was among the lowest in partial responders at 0.1-3.0 mg/kg. CD8+ T cells showed, on average, more clonal expansion than CD4+ cells.

Some clones are missing from TCRdb's copy, which holds only in-frame ones; the method was immunoSEQ multiplex PCR. The sample lists under 95,000 clones, 91% occurring once. The table lists this clone with a count of one. Its cognate antigen is unknown. The V end was cut by 5 bases, the J end by 0 bases, with 11 bases between. The CDR3 covers 15 residues. Germline assignment: CDR1 SEHNR and CDR2 FQNEAQ (reference sequence). The material sequenced was CD4+ or CD8+ T cells sorted from blood, taken in a trial of the OX40 agonist ivuxolimab. This sequence originates from an adult with an advanced solid tumor such as melanoma, head and neck, liver or kidney cancer. This chain uses TRBV7-9 with TRBJ2-1; D is unclear. The CDR3 spells CASSRDTSSYNEQFF. Written as DNA, the CDR3 is TGTGCCAGCAGCCGAGACACAAGCTCCTACAATGAGCAGTTCTTC.